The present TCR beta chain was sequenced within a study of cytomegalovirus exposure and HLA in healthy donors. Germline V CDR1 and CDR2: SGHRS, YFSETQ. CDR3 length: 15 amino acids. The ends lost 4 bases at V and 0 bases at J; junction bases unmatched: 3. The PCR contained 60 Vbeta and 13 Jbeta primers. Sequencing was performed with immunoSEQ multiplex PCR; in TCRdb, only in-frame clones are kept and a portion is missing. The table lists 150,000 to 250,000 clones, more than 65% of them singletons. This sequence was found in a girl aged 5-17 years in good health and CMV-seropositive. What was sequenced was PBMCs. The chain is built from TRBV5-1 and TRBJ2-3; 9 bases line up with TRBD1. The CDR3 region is CASSPGQGSTDTQYF. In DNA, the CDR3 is TGCGCCAGCAGCCCCGGACAGGGGAGCACAGATACGCAGTATTTT.